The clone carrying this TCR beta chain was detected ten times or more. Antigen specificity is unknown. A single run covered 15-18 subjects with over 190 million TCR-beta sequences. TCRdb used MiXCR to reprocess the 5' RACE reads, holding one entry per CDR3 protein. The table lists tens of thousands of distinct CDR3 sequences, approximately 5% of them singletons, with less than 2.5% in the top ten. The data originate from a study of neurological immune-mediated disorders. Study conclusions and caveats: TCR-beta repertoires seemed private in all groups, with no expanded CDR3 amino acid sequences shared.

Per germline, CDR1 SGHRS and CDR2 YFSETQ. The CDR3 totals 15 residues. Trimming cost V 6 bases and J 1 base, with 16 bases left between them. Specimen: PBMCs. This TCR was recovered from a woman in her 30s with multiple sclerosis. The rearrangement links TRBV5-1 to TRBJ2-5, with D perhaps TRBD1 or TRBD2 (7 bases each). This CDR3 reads CASTLRGGTQETQYF. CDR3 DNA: TGCGCCAGCACCCTCAGGGGGGGGACCCAAGAGACCCAGTACTTC.